This TCR beta chain derives from a study of somatic mutations in cytotoxic T cells in rheumatoid arthritis. Overall study context: Blood (around 32 ml EDTA) from each patient was taken right after diagnosis, before any treatment. Study-level findings and limits: Healthy controls did not share the age-linked increase in CD8+ clonality seen in rheumatoid arthritis patients. CD8+ T-cell clonality showed no significant difference between rheumatoid arthritis patients and age-matched healthy controls.

As to this clone: Its antigen is still unknown.

Clones were read by immunoSEQ multiplex PCR, and TCRdb kept only the in-frame ones, dropping some. The data show 14,000 or so clones, with approximately 80% seen just once and less than 9.5% held by the top ten. With 5 bases clipped from V and 8 bases from J, the junction kept 8 bases outside the gene matches. Germline V gene lookup returns CDR1 SGHVS and CDR2 FQNEAQ. The CDR3 consists of 15 residues. V usage is TRBV7-8 and J usage is TRBJ1-4; 10 bases line up with TRBD1. The clonotype was recovered from an adult with rheumatoid arthritis. The sample consisted of CD8+ T cells sorted from blood. This CDR3 is CASSPLTGGSEKLFF. The CDR3, as DNA: TGTGCCAGCAGCCCACTGACAGGGGGCAGCGAAAAACTGTTTTTT.